A single sample gave rise to the 28 T cell receptor beta chains below, sequenced in a study of blood T cell repertoires in COVID-19 (dated by TCRdb to 2020 to 2022). Library prep was done by the immunoSEQ multiplex PCR assay. TCRdb limited this immuneACCESS table to in-frame rearrangements with V and J called. A share of clones is missing; checked studies link under half to unresolved V genes, and the rest is unexplained. The sample contains approximately 11,000 clones, 87% of them found a single time. The leading ten clones occupy around 24% of the sample. Sample: peripheral blood. The receptors were sampled from a man aged 25 to 40 with active or convalescent COVID-19.

The chain has TRBV24-1 and TRBJ2-2, with a tentative D call TRBD1 (6 bases). Germline assignment: CDR1 KGHDR and CDR2 SFDVKD. Trimming took off 3 bases at V and 3 bases at J, with 16 bases between the two ends. The CDR3 length is 17 residues. CDR3 in amino acids: CATSDGGHPGDTGELFF. CDR3 sequence (DNA): TGTGCCACCAGTGATGGGGGACACCCCGGGGACACCGGGGAGCTGTTTTTT.

The chain employs TRBV11-2 and TRBJ1-2; no clear D. Germline CDR1 reads SGHAT; CDR2 reads FQNNGV. Trimming took off 1 base at V and 5 bases at J, with 5 bases between the two ends. The length of the CDR3 is 12 residues. CDR3 sequence: CASSLGGYGYTF. The CDR3 DNA sequence: TGTGCCAGCAGCTTAGGAGGGTATGGCTACACCTTC.

This chain joins TRBV7-2 and TRBJ1-1; D possibly corresponds to TRBD1 (6 bases). The V gene's germline CDR1 is SGHTA and CDR2 FQGNSA. The CDR3 has 14 residues. V was shortened by 2 bases and J by 7 bases, with 14 bases between the two germline ends. The CDR3 region is CASSLRGGAGEAFF. The CDR3 DNA reads TGTGCCAGCAGCTTAAGGGGGGGGGCTGGTGAAGCTTTCTTT.

This chain connects TRBV2 to TRBJ1-6; no clear D. The CDR3 is 13 amino acids. The germline gives CDR1 SNHLY, CDR2 FYNNEI. The V gene lost 2 bases and the J gene lost 4 bases, with 3 bases spanning the gap. Written as DNA, the CDR3 is TGTGCCAGCAGTGAACGGTATAATTCACCCCTCCACTTT. This codes for CASSERYNSPLHF.

The rearrangement links TRBV4-2 to TRBJ1-5; D is unclear. Germline assignment: CDR1 LGHNA and CDR2 YNFKEQ. The CDR3 length is 14 residues. V was shortened by 0 bases and J by 7 bases, with 10 bases between the two germline ends. This CDR3 reads CASSQDLLGQPQHF. CDR3 DNA: TGTGCCAGCAGCCAAGATCTCCTCGGGCAGCCCCAGCATTTT.

The V call is TRBV6-4, the J call TRBJ1-2; D is perhaps TRBD1 (5 bases). The V end lost 2 bases, the J end lost 12 bases, and 13 bases lay between the germline ends. Per the germline V gene, CDR1 is MRHNA and CDR2 is SNTAGT. This CDR3 has 12 amino acids. CDR3 in DNA: TGTGCCAGCAGTGACGTAGAAAGGGGCAACACCTTC. Translating gives CASSDVERGNTF.

This clone was picked up one time. CDR3: CASSISGGEGWETQYF. The CDR3 DNA is TGTGCCAGTAGTATATCTGGAGGGGAAGGGTGGGAGACCCAGTACTTC. J is TRBJ2-5 and V is TRBV19, with D perhaps matching TRBD2 (6 bases). Trimming took 2 bases from V and 5 from J, leaving 18 bases between them. Looked up from germline, CDR1 is LNHDA and CDR2 is SQIVND (reference sequence). CDR3 length: 16 amino acids.

The chain employs TRBV7-2 and TRBJ2-7; the D gene is possibly TRBD1 (6 bases). Germline values: CDR1 SGHTA, CDR2 FQGNSA. The V end lost 4 bases, the J end lost 4 bases, and 14 bases lay between the germline ends. The CDR3 consists of 14 residues. CDR3 residues: CASSSGDTFYEQYF. The CDR3 DNA follows: TGTGCCAGCAGCTCAGGGGACACTTTTTACGAGCAGTACTTC. Full variable domain (outside the CDR3, taken from reference TRBV7-2 and TRBJ2-7): GAGVSQSPSNKVTEKGKDVELRCDPISGHTALYWYRQSLGQGLEFLIYFQGNSAPDKSGLPSDRFSAERTGGSVSTLTIQRTQQEDSAVYLCASSSGDTFYEQYFGPGTRLTVT.

This rearrangement joins TRBV20-1 to TRBJ2-3, with a weak D call TRBD2 (6 bases). The germline gives CDR1 DFQATT, CDR2 SNEGSKA (reference sequence). The CDR3 extends over 11 amino acids. Trimming removed 5 bases at V and 4 bases at J, with 7 bases between. CDR3 in amino acids: CSARRADTQYF. As DNA, the CDR3 is TGCAGTGCTCGGAGGGCAGATACGCAGTATTTT.

This clone was seen a handful of times. The chain links TRBV18 to TRBJ1-5; weak D call: TRBD1 (5 bases). V was trimmed by 5 bases and J by 4 bases, leaving 12 bases between them. CDR3 length: 14 amino acids. Germline loops: CDR1 KGHSH, CDR2 LQKENI. In DNA, the CDR3 is TGTGCCAGCTCAGGTCAGGGCGTAAATCAGCCCCAGCATTTT. It codes for CASSGQGVNQPQHF.

This chain joins TRBV30 and TRBJ2-1; D possibly corresponds to TRBD1 (5 bases). The CDR3 spans 13 residues. Germline assignment: CDR1 GTSNPN and CDR2 SVGIG (reference sequence). V was trimmed by 5 bases and J by 9 bases, leaving 17 bases between them. CDR3 nucleotide sequence: TGTGCCTGGTCCGTGCAGGGTAACTCTGAGCAGTTCTTC. Protein product: CAWSVQGNSEQFF.

The chain couples TRBV27 to TRBJ1-1; 7 bases line up with TRBD1. CDR1 MNHEY and CDR2 SMNVEV come from the germline V gene (reference sequence). V shed 3 bases and J 3 bases; nucleotides not matched to a gene: 4. The CDR3 has 14 amino acids. The CDR3 sequence is CASSLNRGHTEAFF. For the CDR3, the DNA is TGTGCCAGCAGTTTGAATAGGGGGCACACTGAAGCTTTCTTT.

The chain employs TRBV9 and TRBJ2-7, with 10 bases that match TRBD1. The germline CDR1 and CDR2 sequences are SGDLS and YYNGEE. This CDR3 has 13 amino acids. J was trimmed by 6 bases and V by 3 bases; bases with no gene match: 3. The CDR3 spells CASSEGQGREQYF. The CDR3 region has the DNA TGTGCCAGCAGCGAGGGACAGGGGCGCGAGCAGTACTTC.

J is TRBJ1-5 and V is TRBV19; D is unclear. Germline V gene data show CDR1 as LNHDA and CDR2 as SQIVND (reference sequence). The CDR3 loop spans 12 amino acids. Trimming cost V 6 bases and J 5 bases, with 8 bases left between them. Here the CDR3 reads CASRREDQPQHF. The CDR3 DNA reads as TGTGCCAGTAGAAGGGAGGATCAGCCCCAGCATTTT.

The chain uses TRBV4-1 and TRBJ1-2; TRBD1 might be the D (6 bases). The CDR3 has 19 amino acids. The V end was cut by 1 base, the J end by 3 bases, with 24 bases between. Germline V gene data show CDR1 as MGHRA and CDR2 as YSYEKL. Here the CDR3 DNA reads TGCGCCAGCAGCCAAGTATTTCTGGGTATGGGGGCACCCGACTATGGCTACACCTTC. Its protein product is CASSQVFLGMGAPDYGYTF.

The chain links TRBV7-9 to TRBJ2-7, with no clear D. V was pared by 5 bases and J by 2 bases, with 10 bases between. CDR1 is SEHNR and CDR2 is FQNEAQ in the germline V gene (reference sequence). The CDR3 totals 13 residues. The CDR3 coding sequence is TGTGCCAGCAGCGCGGCCGCGGCCTACGAGCAGTACTTC. It encodes CASSAAAAYEQYF.

V usage is TRBV28 and J usage is TRBJ1-5; tentatively, D is TRBD1 (6 bases). V lost 6 bases and J 6 bases, leaving 15 bases between the germline ends. CDR1 is MDHEN, CDR2 SYDVKM, per germline. The CDR3 covers 14 residues. The CDR3: CASRGTRESQPQHF. As DNA, the CDR3 is TGTGCCAGCAGAGGGACAAGAGAATCTCAGCCCCAGCATTTT.

This chain joins TRBV6-5 and TRBJ1-1, with TRBD1 as a possible D gene (6 bases). V lost 6 bases and J lost 0, with 11 bases in between. This CDR3 spans 14 amino acids. Germline V gene lookup returns CDR1 MNHEY and CDR2 SVGAGI. The CDR3 DNA reads TGTGCCAGCAGACTTAACAGGGTGAACACTGAAGCTTTCTTT. Protein product: CASRLNRVNTEAFF.

The chain links TRBV4-1 to TRBJ1-2; a possible D gene is TRBD1 (5 bases). The CDR3 is made up of 15 amino acids. Per germline, CDR1 MGHRA and CDR2 YSYEKL. V lost 1 base and J lost 4, with 13 bases in between. CDR3 bases: TGCGCCAGCAGCCAAGCCGCGACAGCCCCCTATGGCTACACCTTC. It translates to CASSQAATAPYGYTF.

The chain uses TRBV25-1 and TRBJ2-5, with TRBD1 matching 9 bases. Germline V gives CDR1 MGHDK, CDR2 SYGVNS. The CDR3 extends over 15 amino acids. V was pared by 3 bases and J by 2 bases, with 4 bases of the junction left unmatched. This CDR3 is CASSDTGTGQETQYF. The CDR3 nucleotides are TGTGCCAGCAGTGACACCGGGACAGGGCAAGAGACCCAGTACTTC. The complete variable domain, with remaining parts taken from reference TRBV25-1 and TRBJ2-5, reads EADIYQTPRYLVIGTGKKITLECSQTMGHDKMYWYQQDPGMELHLIHYSYGVNSTEKGDLSSESTVSRIRTEHFPLTLESARPSHTSQYLCASSDTGTGQETQYFGPGTRLLVL.

The chain joins TRBV3-1 (or the pseudogene TRBV3-2) to TRBJ2-2; D gene unclear. CDR1 LGHDT and CDR2 YNNKEL come from the germline V gene (reference sequence). There are 17 residues in the CDR3. V was clipped by 5 bases and J by 5 bases, with 21 bases between them. CDR3 in DNA: TGTGCCAGCAGCAGTAGGATCCCTTCAGGCTTGACCGGGGAGCTGTTTTTT. It is translated as CASSSRIPSGLTGELFF.

The chain is built from TRBV20-1 and TRBJ1-5; 7 bases are a match to TRBD1. CDR1 DFQATT and CDR2 SNEGSKA come from the germline V gene (reference sequence). The V and J ends lost 3 bases and 0 bases, in that order; junction bases with no gene match: 5. The CDR3 length is 15 residues. CDR3 amino acids: CSASAGGYSNQPQHF. For the CDR3, the DNA is TGCAGTGCTAGTGCAGGGGGGTATAGCAATCAGCCCCAGCATTTT.

The V and J genes are TRBV19 and TRBJ2-5; 10 positions match TRBD1. Trimming removed 7 bases from V and 1 base from J; junction bases left unmatched: 9. This CDR3 is 16 amino acids long. Germline V gene data show CDR1 as LNHDA and CDR2 as SQIVND (reference sequence). The CDR3 spells CASTSHRDRGQETQYF. In DNA form, the CDR3 reads TGTGCCAGTACTTCACACCGGGACAGGGGCCAAGAGACCCAGTACTTC.

This chain uses TRBV5-1 with TRBJ2-7; TRBD1 aligns across 9 bases. V lost 7 bases, J lost 2 bases, and 10 bases stayed unmatched. CDR1 is SGHRS and CDR2 is YFSETQ in the germline V gene. CDR3 size: 15 residues. The DNA for the CDR3 is TGCGCCAGCCTAACCCGGGGACAGGGCACCTACGAGCAGTACGTC. This sequence encodes CASLTRGQGTYEQYV.

J is TRBJ1-4 and V is TRBV6-1, with D hard to call. Germline V gives CDR1 MNHNS, CDR2 SASEGT. The CDR3 is 14 amino acids. V lost 2 bases and J lost 8, with 12 bases in between. The CDR3 DNA reads TGTGCCAGCAGTGAAATGGGTCAGCGAGAAAAACTGTTTTTT. Its translation: CASSEMGQREKLFF.

The chain is built from TRBV4-1 and TRBJ2-2; 8 bases agree with TRBD1. The J segment lost 4 bases and the V segment lost 2 bases, leaving 9 bases of the junction unmatched. This CDR3 has 17 amino acids. From germline, CDR1 is MGHRA and CDR2 YSYEKL. The CDR3 region has the DNA TGCGCCAGCAGCCAACACCCTACAGGGGGATCCACCGGGGAGCTGTTTTTT. Protein product: CASSQHPTGGSTGELFF.

The chain joins TRBV5-1 to TRBJ1-5; D unresolved. Trimming took 4 bases from V and 1 from J, leaving 12 bases between them. Germline loops: CDR1 SGHRS, CDR2 YFSETQ. This CDR3 comprises 15 residues. DNA for the CDR3: TGCGCCAGCAGCATGGGCGCGGGGAGCAATCAGCCCCAGCATTTT. As protein: CASSMGAGSNQPQHF.

The chain has TRBV10-3 and TRBJ2-3; perhaps TRBD2 as D (5 bases). Looked up from germline, CDR1 is ENHRY and CDR2 is SYGVKD. With 8 bases removed from V and 0 bases from J, the gap between germline ends came to 12 bases. The CDR3 contains 14 residues. CDR3 residues: CAIRGASSTDTQYF. In DNA, the CDR3 is TGTGCCATCCGGGGAGCTTCTAGCACAGATACGCAGTATTTT.